This T cell receptor beta chain was recorded in a study of T cell responses to AZD1222 COVID-19 vaccine. Overall study results and limits: Spike-wide coverage was observed for vaccine-associated CD4 TCRs, with dominant responses at 160-218 and 743-854.

Profiling relied on immunoSEQ multiplex PCR, and the TCRdb table lists in-frame clones only, not all of them. This table has some 170,000 clones, roughly nine tenths appearing once. Concerning this clone itself: Its antigen is still unknown.

The CDR3 spans 21 residues. The germline V gene has CDR1 LNHDA and CDR2 SQIVND (reference sequence). The V gene end was trimmed by 7 bases and the J gene end by 0 bases; junction bases not matched to a gene: 20. The chain combines TRBV19 with TRBJ2-1, with TRBD2 identical over 11 bases. This sequence originates from an adult who received the AZD1222 COVID-19 vaccine. The sample here was peripheral blood, taken 28 days after the second AZD1222 dose. The CDR3: CASKALTQTSGARSSYNEQFF. Here the CDR3 DNA reads TGTGCCAGTAAGGCCCTGACCCAGACTAGCGGGGCGAGGAGCTCCTACAATGAGCAGTTCTTC.